This is a list of T cell receptor beta chains from one sample in a study of cytomegalovirus exposure and HLA in healthy donors. Sequenced by immunoSEQ multiplex PCR; TCRdb stores in-frame clones only, minus some. This sample has about 190,000 clones, with more than 70% found just once. Sequenced input: PBMCs. The receptors stem from a middle-aged man in good health and CMV-seropositive. Each CDR3 is given with its conserved first and last residue. The D gene is left open where the match is weak. Some rows mark clone size as missing; the rest say once, few, many or name a class of expanded clone.

CDR3 protein: CASSPGQGAYEQYF
CDR3 DNA: TGTGCCAGCAGCCCTGGACAGGGGGCCTACGAGCAGTACTTC
V gene: TRBV9
J gene: TRBJ2-7
D gene: TRBD1
clone size: -

CDR3 protein: CASSFGLTDTQYF
CDR3 DNA: TGTGCCAGCAGTTTTGGGCTCACAGATACGCAGTATTTT
V gene: TRBV5-8
J gene: TRBJ2-3
D gene: -
clone size: few

CDR3 protein: CASSLSGIPSGELFF
CDR3 DNA: TGTGCCAGCAGCTTGTCAGGGATTCCATCCGGGGAGCTGTTTTTT
V gene: TRBV5-8
J gene: TRBJ2-2
D gene: -
clone size: -

CDR3 protein: CASSLSPDSSYEQYF
CDR3 DNA: TGTGCCAGCAGTTTATCCCCGGACAGTTCCTACGAGCAGTACTTC
V gene: TRBV27
J gene: TRBJ2-7
D gene: -
clone size: -

CDR3 protein: CSAISNEQFF
CDR3 DNA: TGCAGTGCTATATCGAATGAGCAGTTCTTC
V gene: TRBV20-1
J gene: TRBJ2-1
D gene: -
clone size: -

CDR3 protein: CASSPDLGQAGGETQYF
CDR3 DNA: TGTGCCAGCAGCCCGGATCTCGGACAGGCCGGTGGAGAGACCCAGTACTTC
V gene: TRBV14
J gene: TRBJ2-5
D gene: TRBD1
clone size: once

CDR3 protein: CSALRQLEAFF
CDR3 DNA: TGCAGTGCCCTTCGACAACTTGAAGCTTTCTTT
V gene: TRBV20-1
J gene: TRBJ1-1
D gene: -
clone size: -

CDR3 protein: CASSSPREGSSYNEQFF
CDR3 DNA: TGTGCCAGCAGTTCCCCCCGGGAGGGGAGCTCCTACAATGAGCAGTTCTTC
V gene: TRBV28
J gene: TRBJ2-1
D gene: TRBD2
clone size: once

CDR3 protein: CASSRSFYTEAFF
CDR3 DNA: TGTGCCAGTAGTCGGTCCTTTTACACTGAAGCTTTCTTT
V gene: TRBV19
J gene: TRBJ1-1
D gene: -
clone size: -

CDR3 protein: CASSLWGGRVSGANVLTF
CDR3 DNA: TGTGCCAGCAGCTTGTGGGGCGGGAGGGTTTCTGGGGCCAACGTCCTGACTTTC
V gene: TRBV5-6
J gene: TRBJ2-6
D gene: TRBD2
clone size: -

CDR3 protein: CASSLGSGTGIQETQYF
CDR3 DNA: TGTGCCAGCAGTTTAGGTTCCGGGACAGGGATCCAAGAGACCCAGTACTTC
V gene: TRBV28
J gene: TRBJ2-5
D gene: TRBD1
clone size: -

CDR3 protein: CAGRGKVDEQYF
CDR3 DNA: TGTGCCGGGAGGGGCAAAGTAGACGAGCAGTACTTC
V gene: TRBV30
J gene: TRBJ2-7
D gene: TRBD2
clone size: -

CDR3 protein: CASSEEGTYDQPQHF
CDR3 DNA: TGTGCCAGCAGTGAAGAGGGGACATACGATCAGCCCCAGCATTTT
V gene: TRBV6-1
J gene: TRBJ1-5
D gene: -
clone size: -

CDR3 protein: CASSPPTGLNTEAFF
CDR3 DNA: TGTGCCAGCAGTCCGCCAACAGGGTTGAACACTGAAGCTTTCTTT
V gene: TRBV28
J gene: TRBJ1-1
D gene: -
clone size: -